The 5 T cell receptor beta chains in this list originate from one sample, sequenced in a study of T cells in narcolepsy (dated by TCRdb to the late 2010s). Library creation used the immunoSEQ multiplex PCR assay. Sourced from immuneACCESS, this table was stored by TCRdb with only in-frame sequences that have V and J called. A share of the clones is absent; for the studies checked, an unresolved V gene accounts for under half, and the remainder has no known explanation. This sample comprises approximately 40,000 clones, 88% of them detected only once. 1% to 1.5% of the sample is taken by the ten largest. Material: CD45RA- memory CD4+ T cells from PBMCs. Reading the label with the study, this specimen's cell subset or site is: memory T cells sorted ex vivo from peripheral blood. These receptors were collected from a human donor with narcolepsy.

Comment on this clone: The same CDR3 arises from other DNA sequences in this sample as well. The V gene is TRBV4-3, the J gene TRBJ1-1; weak D call: TRBD1 (6 bases). CDR3 size: 13 residues. Germline V gene sequence: CDR1 LGHNA, CDR2 YSLEER. Trimming took 3 bases from V and 1 from J, leaving 6 bases between them. The CDR3 loop is CASSQGQNTEAFF. Written as DNA, the CDR3 is TGCGCCAGCAGCCAGGGACAGAACACTGAAGCTTTCTTT.

The gene calls are TRBV5-1 and TRBJ2-7; 8 bases are a match to TRBD1. V shed 0 bases, J shed 3 bases, and the junction held 5 bases outside the gene matches. This CDR3 has 15 residues. In germline, CDR1 is SGHRS, CDR2 YFSETQ. The CDR3 spells CASSLVAGGNYEQYF. CDR3 nucleotides: TGCGCCAGCAGCTTGGTGGCAGGGGGCAACTACGAGCAGTACTTC.

Written as DNA, the CDR3 is TGTGCCAGCAGCCGAAGGTTACCGGGAGACTACAATGAGCAGTTCTTC. It codes for CASSRRLPGDYNEQFF. The rearrangement joins TRBV11-1 to TRBJ2-1; D possibly corresponds to TRBD2 (6 bases). CDR1 and CDR2 (germline): SGHAT, FQDESV (reference sequence). The ends were cut back, 5 bases at V and 3 bases at J, with 17 bases in the middle. This CDR3 has 16 amino acids. Drawing the rest from reference TRBV11-1 and TRBJ2-1, the complete variable domain is EAEVAQSPRYKITEKSQAVAFWCDPISGHATLYWYRQILGQGPELLVQFQDESVVDDSQLPKDRFSAERLKGVDSTLKIQPAELGDSAMYLCASSRRLPGDYNEQFFGPGTRLTVL.

The chain carries TRBV6-5 and TRBJ2-7; maybe TRBD1 (6 bases). Germline V gives CDR1 MNHEY, CDR2 SVGAGI. The CDR3 totals 12 residues. Trimming stripped 11 bases from V and 0 bases from J, with 11 bases between. The CDR3 DNA is TGTGCCTCATTGGACAGCTCCTACGAGCAGTACTTC. It translates to CASLDSSYEQYF.

The chain combines TRBV4-2 with TRBJ2-7; 7 nucleotides line up with TRBD2. From germline, CDR1 is LGHNA and CDR2 YNFKEQ. V dropped 3 bases and J dropped 5; count of bases not matched to a gene: 13. The CDR3 is made up of 16 amino acids. This chain's CDR3 is CASSHSSGRAGDEQYF. CDR3 DNA: TGTGCCAGCAGCCACTCATCGGGGAGGGCCGGGGACGAGCAGTACTTC.